The rows below give T cell receptor beta chains drawn from one sample of a study of cytomegalovirus exposure and HLA in healthy donors. Libraries were prepared by immunoSEQ multiplex PCR; TCRdb keeps only in-frame clonotypes and omits some of them. The sample shows tens of thousands of clones, around 97% of them seen only once. Input material: PBMCs. Receptor source: a woman between 18 and 29 years old in good health and CMV-seropositive. Both conserved end residues are part of each CDR3. A D gene is named only where the DNA matches it firmly. Expanded clones are given a class, and other clones once, few, many or no size at all.

cdr3_length	clone_size	j_call	d_call	v_call	cdr3_aa	cdr3_nt
15	NA	TRBJ2-5	TRBD2	TRBV7-6	CASSLGGGRLETQYF	TGTGCCAGCAGCTTAGGCGGGGGGAGGCTGGAGACCCAGTACTTC
18	NA	TRBJ1-5	NA	TRBV6-4	CASSDSFPGREKDQPQHF	TGTGCCAGCAGTGACTCGTTTCCGGGCAGGGAAAAGGATCAGCCCCAGCATTTT
15	NA	TRBJ1-2	NA	TRBV9	CASSLMREGHYGYTF	TGTGCCAGCAGCCTTATGAGGGAGGGACACTATGGCTACACCTTC
14	once	TRBJ2-3	NA	TRBV4-1	CAHNGGSNTDTQYF	TGCGCCCATAACGGAGGGAGTAACACAGATACGCAGTATTTT
15	NA	TRBJ2-2	TRBD1	TRBV6-4	CASSEGTGNTGELFF	TGTGCCAGCAGTGAGGGGACAGGGAACACCGGGGAGCTGTTTTTT
16	NA	TRBJ1-5	NA	TRBV28	CASSHSQGILNQPQHF	TGTGCCAGCAGCCACTCCCAGGGGATACTCAATCAGCCCCAGCATTTT
14	NA	TRBJ1-1	TRBD1	TRBV5-8	CASSLMRDRGGAFF	TGTGCCAGCAGCTTGATGAGGGACAGGGGGGGCGCTTTCTTT
15	NA	TRBJ2-1	TRBD2	TRBV5-5	CASSSTGTSVNEQFF	TGTGCCAGCAGTTCTACCGGGACTAGCGTAAATGAGCAGTTCTTC
11	NA	TRBJ1-1	TRBD1	TRBV7-9	CASQGAAEAFF	TGTGCCAGTCAGGGGGCCGCTGAAGCTTTCTTT
12	NA	TRBJ1-2	NA	TRBV7-9	CASSLPDMSYTF	TGTGCCAGCAGCTTACCCGACATGAGCTACACCTTC
16	once	TRBJ2-7	NA	TRBV27	CASSLGGGPPHYEQYF	TGTGCCAGCAGTTTAGGGGGGGGGCCCCCCCACTACGAGCAGTACTTC
14	NA	TRBJ2-3	TRBD2	TRBV30	CALTSGSRTDTQYF	TGTGCACTAACTAGCGGTTCCCGCACAGATACGCAGTATTTT
14	NA	TRBJ2-1	NA	TRBV5-4	CASSLRRANNEQFF	TGTGCCAGCAGCCTGCGGAGGGCTAACAATGAGCAGTTCTTC
15	NA	TRBJ1-5	TRBD1	TRBV30	CAWSRTGHANQPQHF	TGTGCCTGGAGCAGGACAGGGCACGCCAATCAGCCCCAGCATTTT
14	NA	TRBJ1-2	NA	TRBV7-3	CASSIDRNNYGYTF	TGTGCCAGCAGCATAGACAGGAATAACTATGGCTACACCTTC
16	NA	TRBJ1-5	TRBD1	TRBV28	CASSPSPGQGIQPQHF	TGTGCCAGCAGTCCTTCCCCGGGACAGGGGATACAGCCCCAGCATTTT
14	NA	TRBJ2-5	TRBD2	TRBV11-2	CASSPRLAEETQYF	TGTGCCAGCAGCCCCCGACTAGCGGAAGAGACCCAGTACTTC